This T cell receptor (beta chain) was sequenced in a study of response to subunit inactivated influenza vaccine. Findings and limits, study-wide: It was the authors' suggestion that each seasonal influenza vaccination recruits few new T cells.

This clonotype was counted between two and nine times. Its antigen remains unknown. In TCRdb, the RT-PCR reads were re-called with MiXCR into one record per CDR3 protein. Of about 520,000 distinct CDR3 sequences listed, 6.5% to 8% were seen once; the top ten hold roughly 13%. V was clipped by 5 bases and J by 1 base, with 11 bases between them. The CDR3 runs to 14 residues. The germline V gene encodes CDR1 MDHEN and CDR2 SYDVKM. The chain has TRBV28 and TRBJ2-5; weak D call: TRBD1 (7 bases). The receptor's source is a man aged 50-75 years who received an inactivated influenza vaccine. Here the sequenced sample was PBMCs from blood, taken around 25 months after vaccination. For the CDR3, the DNA is TGTGCCAGCAGTCCGGGGGACAGCCAAGAGACCCAGTACTTC. Its protein product is CASSPGDSQETQYF.